Below, 5 T cell receptor beta chains from the same sample are listed, as sequenced in a study of blood T cell repertoires in COVID-19 (dated by TCRdb to 2020 to 2021). Library construction relied on the immunoSEQ multiplex PCR assay. TCRdb's version of the immuneACCESS table is confined to in-frame rearrangements and falls short of the full clone set. An unresolved V gene accounts for under half of the shortfall where checked; the remainder is of unknown origin. For this sample the table gives some 150,000 clones, of which 86% were detected only once. Approximately 6.5% of the sample is in the top ten clones. Source material: peripheral blood. The receptors stem from a woman at least 80 years old in a cohort sampled during active or convalescent COVID-19.

The chain joins TRBV9 to TRBJ2-7; 7 nucleotides line up with TRBD1. The CDR3 contains 15 residues. Trimming at V came to 3 bases and at J to 4 bases, leaving 10 bases not matched to a gene. The germline V gene has CDR1 SGDLS and CDR2 YYNGEE. This chain's CDR3 is CASSADSGTEYEQYF. The CDR3 nucleotides read TGTGCCAGCAGCGCCGATTCGGGGACAGAGTACGAGCAGTACTTC. The whole variable domain, filled in from reference TRBV9 and TRBJ2-7, reads DSGVTQTPKHLITATGQRVTLRCSPRSGDLSVYWYQQSLDQGLQFLIQYYNGEERAKGNILERFSAQQFPDLHSELNLSSLELGDSALYFCASSADSGTEYEQYFGPGTRLTVT.

This chain links TRBV18 with TRBJ2-3; 11 positions agree with TRBD2. V lost 2 bases, J lost 4 bases, and 2 bases stayed unmatched. The germline CDR1 and CDR2 sequences are KGHSH and LQKENI. This CDR3 contains 15 residues. CDR3 sequence: CASSPTSGSPDTQYF. DNA of the CDR3: TGTGCCAGCTCACCAACTAGCGGGAGCCCAGATACGCAGTATTTT.

Only a few counts were recorded for this clone. This chain joins TRBV6-5 and TRBJ2-1; 9 bases map to TRBD2. The CDR3 extends over 15 amino acids. Germline V gene sequence: CDR1 MNHEY, CDR2 SVGAGI. J gave up 10 bases and V 8 bases, and 15 bases lay outside the gene matches. The CDR3 DNA sequence: TGTGCCAGCGCCATCCTAGCGGGGATCCGTGGGGAGCAGTTCTTC. Translation: CASAILAGIRGEQFF.

This clone was found once. This chain links TRBV15 with TRBJ1-1; TRBD1 matches 10 bases. Germline-derived CDR1 and CDR2 are LNHNV and YYDKDF (reference sequence). V lost 1 base and J lost 4; bases outside the gene matches: 6. This CDR3 region has 16 residues. The CDR3 reads CATSRGDRDRGTEAFF. The CDR3 DNA reads TGTGCCACCAGCAGAGGCGACCGGGACAGGGGCACTGAAGCTTTCTTT.

The chain employs TRBV19 and TRBJ1-1; a weak D match, TRBD1 (6 bases). CDR1 and CDR2 (germline): LNHDA, SQIVND (reference sequence). This CDR3 is 15 amino acids long. V dropped 4 bases and J dropped 4 bases, with 16 bases sitting between them. The CDR3 protein is CASSTRTAFSTEAFF. The CDR3 bases are TGTGCCAGTAGTACACGGACAGCTTTTAGCACTGAAGCTTTCTTT.